What follows describes a single TCR beta chain. The target antigen is unknown. A clone one base away is much larger, so this may be a read error. The data belong to a study of blood T cells in healthy people across ages. Findings of the study overall: Significant beta diversity loss was already apparent by age approximately 38, declining roughly linearly.

Each sample yielded at least 7 million isolated PBMCs. The authors ran a second PCR of about 6 to 12 cycles using a sample-barcoded 5' primer and a J-beta primer mix. A 12-random-nucleotide template-switch adaptor tagged each cDNA molecule. MiXCR was run by TCRdb on the 5' RACE reads, yielding one entry per CDR3 protein. There are 1.5 million to 2 million distinct CDR3 sequences in the sample; 28% occur only once, and 7.7% lies in the top ten. This CDR3 is 16 amino acids long. The V gene end was trimmed by 0 bases and the J gene end by 10 bases; junction bases not matched to a gene: 10. This chain joins TRBV12-3 or TRBV12-4 and TRBJ2-1; TRBD1 matches 9 bases. The sequence was collected from a woman in her 30s in good health. The specimen was blood. This chain's CDR3 is CASSLARGQGFYEQFF. The CDR3 nucleotides are TGTGCCAGCAGTTTAGCGCGGGGACAGGGATTTTACGAGCAGTTCTTC.